The rows below give T cell receptor beta chains drawn from one sample of a study of blood T cell repertoires in COVID-19. TCRdb's table, derived via immunoSEQ multiplex PCR, lists solely in-frame clones and lacks some. The sample has 200,000 to 300,000 clones, approximately 86% seen once. Sequenced material: peripheral blood. These receptors were collected from a man aged 25 to 40 with active or convalescent COVID-19. Both conserved end residues are part of each CDR3. Each record gives: clone size, J gene, V gene, D gene, CDR3 DNA, CDR3 protein. A D gene is named only where the DNA matches it firmly. Some rows have no size entry. The others give once, few or many, or a class for an expanded clone.

. | TRBJ2-3 | TRBV24-1 | TRBD2 | TGTGCCACCAGTGAACGGGGGGGCACAGATACGCAGTATTTT | CATSERGGTDTQYF
. | TRBJ1-1 | TRBV4-1 | TRBD1 | TGCGCCAGCAGCCACGGATTAACAGGGGGGAACACTGAAGCTTTCTTT | CASSHGLTGGNTEAFF
many | TRBJ1-6 | TRBV11-3 | . | TGTGCCAGCAGCCGGGAGTATGGTTCACCCCTCCACTTT | CASSREYGSPLHF
. | TRBJ2-5 | TRBV11-2 | TRBD2 | TGTGCCAGCAGTTCACCGGGGGGTCAAGAGACCCAGTACTTC | CASSSPGGQETQYF
. | TRBJ2-5 | TRBV5-4 | TRBD2 | TGTGCCAGCAGCGACCGGATAGCGGGGGGGATTTACCAAGAGACCCAGTACTTC | CASSDRIAGGIYQETQYF
. | TRBJ1-1 | TRBV18 | . | TGTGCCAGCTCACCACCGCAGGGGTCGAACAGGAACACTGAAGCTTTCTTT | CASSPPQGSNRNTEAFF
. | TRBJ1-2 | TRBV27 | . | TGTGCCAGCCCTAGGGGCTACACCTTC | CASPRGYTF
. | TRBJ2-3 | TRBV4-1 | TRBD1 | TGCGCCAGCAGCCAAACCTTGGGACAGGGGGTCCCAGATACGCAGTATTTT | CASSQTLGQGVPDTQYF
once | TRBJ1-1 | TRBV12-3/TRBV12-4 | . | TGTGCCAGCAGTTTAGGGCTGAACACTGAAGCTTTCTTT | CASSLGLNTEAFF
. | TRBJ1-6 | TRBV7-6 | . | TGTGCCAGCAGCTTATTTGGGGGCGGGAATTCACCCCTCCACTTT | CASSLFGGGNSPLHF
. | TRBJ2-1 | TRBV6-6 | . | TGTGCCAGCAGTTATGCGTTTTGGAGGAATGTCAATGAGCAGTTCTTC | CASSYAFWRNVNEQFF
once | TRBJ2-7 | TRBV4-3 | TRBD1 | TGCGCCAGCAGCCAAGGCCATGAGACAGGGACCAACGAGCAGTACTTC | CASSQGHETGTNEQYF
. | TRBJ2-1 | TRBV15 | TRBD1 | TGTGCCACCAGGCAAACCGGGACAGAGAACAATGAGCAGTTCTTC | CATRQTGTENNEQFF
once | TRBJ2-5 | TRBV7-2 | . | TGTGCCAGCAGCGCCTTCAGGGGGACTCAAGAGACCCAGTACTTC | CASSAFRGTQETQYF
. | TRBJ2-7 | TRBV4-1 | . | TGCGCCAGCAGCCAAGGGACAGACCTCTCCTACGAGCAGTACTTC | CASSQGTDLSYEQYF
. | TRBJ2-2 | TRBV4-3 | . | TGCGCCAGCAGCCTCTCCAGGGCGACCGGGGAGCTGTTTTTT | CASSLSRATGELFF
. | TRBJ2-3 | TRBV30 | TRBD1 | TGTGCCTGGAGTCGGACAGGGGGCTTGGATACGCAGTATTTT | CAWSRTGGLDTQYF
. | TRBJ1-5 | TRBV19 | . | TGTGCCAGTAGTATTGTGGCAGGGGCCGGTCAGCCCCAGCATTTT | CASSIVAGAGQPQHF
few | TRBJ2-5 | TRBV11-3 | . | TGTGCCAGCAGCTTTGGCTTACAAGAGACCCAGTACTTC | CASSFGLQETQYF
few | TRBJ2-1 | TRBV7-2 | . | TGTGCCAGCAGCCGCCGACAGGTTATCGAGGAGCAGTTCTTC | CASSRRQVIEEQFF
few | TRBJ1-1 | TRBV6-5 | TRBD1 | TGTGCCAGCACCGAAGGGACAGAGAACACTGAAGCTTTCTTT | CASTEGTENTEAFF
. | TRBJ1-1 | TRBV6-5 | TRBD1 | TGTGCCAGCAGATTGGACAGGGGGATGAACACTGAAGCTTTCTTT | CASRLDRGMNTEAFF
. | TRBJ1-2 | TRBV4-2 | TRBD1 | TGTGCCAGCAGCCAAGGGACAGGGGTTCCCTATGGCTACACCTTC | CASSQGTGVPYGYTF
. | TRBJ2-3 | TRBV27 | TRBD2 | TGTGCCAGCAGCCGAGTTGCGCTAGCGGCAGATACGCAGTATTTT | CASSRVALAADTQYF
. | TRBJ1-6 | TRBV7-9 | TRBD1 | TGTGCCAGCAGTAGGGACAGGGGGGAATCACCCCTCCACTTT | CASSRDRGESPLHF
. | TRBJ2-1 | TRBV5-4 | . | TGTGCCAGCAGCTTAGCTTCAGGGGCGGAGCAGTTCTTC | CASSLASGAEQFF
. | TRBJ2-5 | TRBV7-2 | TRBD1 | TGTGCCAGCAGCTTACAGGGGGCTCGCTTTCAACGAGAGACCCAGTACTTC | CASSLQGARFQRETQYF
. | TRBJ2-1 | TRBV5-4 | TRBD2 | TGTGCCAGCAGCTGGGGACTAGCGGGGAACAATGAGCAGTTCTTC | CASSWGLAGNNEQFF
. | TRBJ1-6 | TRBV7-9 | . | TGTGCCAGCAGCCCAGGCAGGGGCTCCTATAATTCACCCCTCCACTTT | CASSPGRGSYNSPLHF
. | TRBJ1-4 | TRBV6-6 | . | TGTGCCAGCAGTTACTGGAGTAATGAAAAACTGTTTTTT | CASSYWSNEKLFF
. | TRBJ1-2 | TRBV18 | . | TGTGCCAGCTCACTAGGGGACTCCTATGGCTACACCTTC | CASSLGDSYGYTF
. | TRBJ2-7 | TRBV6-2/TRBV6-3 | TRBD1 | TGTGCCAGCAGTACCCGGACAGGGGCTACCTACGAGCAGTACTTC | CASSTRTGATYEQYF
. | TRBJ2-1 | TRBV6-5 | . | TGTGCCAGCAGTCAACAGGAGAACTACAATGAGCAGTTCTTC | CASSQQENYNEQFF
once | TRBJ2-5 | TRBV7-6 | TRBD1 | TGTGCCAGCAGCCGGACAGGATCGTTGTGGGAGACCCAGTACTTC | CASSRTGSLWETQYF
. | TRBJ1-4 | TRBV7-2 | TRBD1 | TGTGCCAGCAGCGTACAGGGACAGAATGAAAAACTGTTTTTT | CASSVQGQNEKLFF
. | TRBJ2-1 | TRBV5-1 | TRBD1 | TGCGCCAGCGGCGCCGACAGGGTATCCACCTACAATGAGCAGTTCTTC | CASGADRVSTYNEQFF
. | TRBJ1-5 | TRBV6-6 | . | TGTGCCAGCAGTTCAGGGTTCTTTGGCAATCAGCCCCAGCATTTT | CASSSGFFGNQPQHF
few | TRBJ2-5 | TRBV6-6 | . | TGTGCCAGCAGTCGGACAGAGTTAAACCAAGAGACCCAGTACTTC | CASSRTELNQETQYF
. | TRBJ2-7 | TRBV12-3/TRBV12-4 | TRBD1 | TGTGCCACCATGACAGGGGGAGTGAAGTACTTC | CATMTGGVKYF
. | TRBJ1-1 | TRBV15 | TRBD1 | TGTGCCACCAGCAGACTACCCACAGGGGATAGGTACACTGAAGCTTTCTTT | CATSRLPTGDRYTEAFF
. | TRBJ2-5 | TRBV5-6 | TRBD2 | TGTGCCAGCAGCGCTCTAGCGGGGGGGCCGGAGACCCAGTACTTC | CASSALAGGPETQYF
. | TRBJ2-7 | TRBV5-1 | . | TGCGCCAGCAGCTTGGCCGGGAGCTCCTACGAGCAGTACTTC | CASSLAGSSYEQYF
. | TRBJ2-5 | TRBV2 | . | TGTGCCAGCAGCGAGAGGGAGACCCAGTACTTC | CASSERETQYF
. | TRBJ2-1 | TRBV19 | TRBD2 | TGTGCCAGTAGTATAACGGAGCGGGGGGTTTTTCCCTACAATGAGCAGTTCTTC | CASSITERGVFPYNEQFF
. | TRBJ1-1 | TRBV29-1 | TRBD1 | TGCAGCGTTGTAGGGGGCGGGGAATGGACTGAAGCTTTCTTT | CSVVGGGEWTEAFF
. | TRBJ1-2 | TRBV19 | TRBD1 | TGTGCCAGTAGTATCCAGGGACAGGACAACCCTAACTATGGCTACACCTTC | CASSIQGQDNPNYGYTF
once | TRBJ2-6 | TRBV5-1 | TRBD1 | TGCGCCAGCAGCTCGGGGGACAGGGGGCTTCTCTCTGGGGCCAACGTCCTGACTTTC | CASSSGDRGLLSGANVLTF
. | TRBJ1-2 | TRBV7-8 | TRBD1 | TGTGCCAGCAGCCCAGGACAGGGGGCTCTTAGTGGCTACACCTTC | CASSPGQGALSGYTF
. | TRBJ2-7 | TRBV10-2 | TRBD2 | TGCGCCAGCAGCCCTTCAGCTAGCGGAGCCTACGAGCAGTACTTC | CASSPSASGAYEQYF
few | TRBJ1-1 | TRBV19 | TRBD1 | TGTGCCAGTAACTCAGGGGGCAGACTGAACACTGAAGCTTTCTTT | CASNSGGRLNTEAFF
. | TRBJ2-7 | TRBV6-5 | TRBD2 | TGTGCCAGCAGGATAGCGGGGGGCGGTTACGAGCAGTACTTC | CASRIAGGGYEQYF
. | TRBJ2-7 | TRBV30 | . | TGTGCCTGGAGTGTAGGAGGGTTCCCCGATTTC | CAWSVGGFPDF
. | TRBJ1-5 | TRBV10-2 | . | TGCGCCAGCACCCGAGATGTGGATGTGGCGGGTCAGCCCCAGCATTTT | CASTRDVDVAGQPQHF